This T cell receptor beta chain came from a study of response to subunit inactivated influenza vaccine. CDR3 length equals 13 residues. Germline V gene sequence: CDR1 DFQATT, CDR2 SNEGSKA (reference sequence). The V end was cut by 6 bases, the J end by 6 bases, with 18 bases between. TCRdb ran MiXCR on the RT-PCR reads and lists one entry per CDR3 protein. The sample lists over 650,000 distinct CDR3 sequences; less than 20% were seen once. This clonotype was obtained from a man in his fifties or sixties who received an inactivated influenza vaccine. The material sequenced was PBMCs from blood, taken less than 6 days after vaccination. The J gene is TRBJ2-7, the V gene TRBV20-1, with D possibly being TRBD2 (5 bases). In nucleotides, the CDR3 is TGCAGTGCGGGAGTGCCGGAGTGGGGCGAGCAGTACTTC. Protein sequence: CSAGVPEWGEQYF.